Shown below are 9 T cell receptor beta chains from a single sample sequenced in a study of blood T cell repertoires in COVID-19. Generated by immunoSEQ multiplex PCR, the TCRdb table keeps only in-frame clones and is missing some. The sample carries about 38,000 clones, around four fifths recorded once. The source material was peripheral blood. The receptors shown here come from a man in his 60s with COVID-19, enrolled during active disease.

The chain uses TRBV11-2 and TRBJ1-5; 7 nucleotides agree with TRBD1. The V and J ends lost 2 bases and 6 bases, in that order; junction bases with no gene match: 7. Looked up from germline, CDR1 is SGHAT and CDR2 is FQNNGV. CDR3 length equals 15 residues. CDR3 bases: TGTGCCAGCAGCTTAACCACGACAGGGAGTCAGCCCCAGCATTTT. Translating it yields CASSLTTTGSQPQHF.

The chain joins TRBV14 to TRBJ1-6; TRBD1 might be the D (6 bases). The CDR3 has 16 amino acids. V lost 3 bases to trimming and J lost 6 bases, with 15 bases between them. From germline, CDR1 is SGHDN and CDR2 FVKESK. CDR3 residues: CASSQFTGTTNSPLHF. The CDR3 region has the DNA TGTGCCAGCAGCCAGTTCACAGGGACTACTAATTCACCCCTCCACTTT.

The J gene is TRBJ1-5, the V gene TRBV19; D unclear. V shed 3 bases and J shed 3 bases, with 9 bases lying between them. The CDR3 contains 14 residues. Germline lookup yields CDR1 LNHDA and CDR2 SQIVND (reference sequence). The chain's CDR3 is CASSILDTNQPQHF. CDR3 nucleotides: TGTGCCAGTAGTATTTTAGACACCAATCAGCCCCAGCATTTT.

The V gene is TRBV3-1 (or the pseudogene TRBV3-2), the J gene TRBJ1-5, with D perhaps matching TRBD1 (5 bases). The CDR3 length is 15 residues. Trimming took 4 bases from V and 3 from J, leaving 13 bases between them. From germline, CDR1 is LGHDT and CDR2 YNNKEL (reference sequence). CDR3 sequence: CASSLSGGNNQPQHF. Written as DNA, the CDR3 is TGTGCCAGCAGCCTGTCCGGGGGTAACAATCAGCCCCAGCATTTT.

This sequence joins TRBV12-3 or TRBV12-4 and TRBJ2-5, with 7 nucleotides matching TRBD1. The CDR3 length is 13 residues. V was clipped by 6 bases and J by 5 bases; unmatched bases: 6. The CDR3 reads CASSPTGQETQYF. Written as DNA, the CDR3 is TGTGCCAGCAGCCCGACAGGGCAGGAGACCCAGTACTTC.

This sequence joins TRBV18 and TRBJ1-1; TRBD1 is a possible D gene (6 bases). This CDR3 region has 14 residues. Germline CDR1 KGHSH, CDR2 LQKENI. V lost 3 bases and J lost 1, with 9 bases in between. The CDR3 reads CASSPSGQNTEAFF. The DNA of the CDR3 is TGTGCCAGCTCACCTTCGGGACAGAACACTGAAGCTTTCTTT. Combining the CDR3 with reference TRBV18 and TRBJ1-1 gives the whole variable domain NAGVMQNPRHLVRRRGQEARLRCSPMKGHSHVYWYRQLPEEGLKFMVYLQKENIIDESGMPKERFSAEFPKEGPSILRIQQVVRGDSAAYFCASSPSGQNTEAFFGQGTRLTVV.

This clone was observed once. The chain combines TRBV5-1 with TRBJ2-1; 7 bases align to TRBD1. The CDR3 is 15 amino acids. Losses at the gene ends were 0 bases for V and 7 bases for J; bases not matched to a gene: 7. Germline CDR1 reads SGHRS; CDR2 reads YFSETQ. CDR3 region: CASSLVGGPRNEQFF. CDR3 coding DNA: TGCGCCAGCAGCTTGGTAGGGGGCCCGAGGAATGAGCAGTTCTTC.

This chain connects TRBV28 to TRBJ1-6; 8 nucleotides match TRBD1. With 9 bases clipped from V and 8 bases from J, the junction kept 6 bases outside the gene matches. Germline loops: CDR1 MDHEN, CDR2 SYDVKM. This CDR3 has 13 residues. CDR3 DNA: TGTGCCAGTCGGACAGGGCGGGATTCACCCCTCCACTTT. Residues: CASRTGRDSPLHF.

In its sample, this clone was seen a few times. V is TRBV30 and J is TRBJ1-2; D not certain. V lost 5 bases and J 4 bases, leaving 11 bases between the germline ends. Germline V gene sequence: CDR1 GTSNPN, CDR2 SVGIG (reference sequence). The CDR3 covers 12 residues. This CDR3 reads CAWDTLAYGYTF. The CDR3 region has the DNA TGTGCCTGGGATACATTAGCCTATGGCTACACCTTC.